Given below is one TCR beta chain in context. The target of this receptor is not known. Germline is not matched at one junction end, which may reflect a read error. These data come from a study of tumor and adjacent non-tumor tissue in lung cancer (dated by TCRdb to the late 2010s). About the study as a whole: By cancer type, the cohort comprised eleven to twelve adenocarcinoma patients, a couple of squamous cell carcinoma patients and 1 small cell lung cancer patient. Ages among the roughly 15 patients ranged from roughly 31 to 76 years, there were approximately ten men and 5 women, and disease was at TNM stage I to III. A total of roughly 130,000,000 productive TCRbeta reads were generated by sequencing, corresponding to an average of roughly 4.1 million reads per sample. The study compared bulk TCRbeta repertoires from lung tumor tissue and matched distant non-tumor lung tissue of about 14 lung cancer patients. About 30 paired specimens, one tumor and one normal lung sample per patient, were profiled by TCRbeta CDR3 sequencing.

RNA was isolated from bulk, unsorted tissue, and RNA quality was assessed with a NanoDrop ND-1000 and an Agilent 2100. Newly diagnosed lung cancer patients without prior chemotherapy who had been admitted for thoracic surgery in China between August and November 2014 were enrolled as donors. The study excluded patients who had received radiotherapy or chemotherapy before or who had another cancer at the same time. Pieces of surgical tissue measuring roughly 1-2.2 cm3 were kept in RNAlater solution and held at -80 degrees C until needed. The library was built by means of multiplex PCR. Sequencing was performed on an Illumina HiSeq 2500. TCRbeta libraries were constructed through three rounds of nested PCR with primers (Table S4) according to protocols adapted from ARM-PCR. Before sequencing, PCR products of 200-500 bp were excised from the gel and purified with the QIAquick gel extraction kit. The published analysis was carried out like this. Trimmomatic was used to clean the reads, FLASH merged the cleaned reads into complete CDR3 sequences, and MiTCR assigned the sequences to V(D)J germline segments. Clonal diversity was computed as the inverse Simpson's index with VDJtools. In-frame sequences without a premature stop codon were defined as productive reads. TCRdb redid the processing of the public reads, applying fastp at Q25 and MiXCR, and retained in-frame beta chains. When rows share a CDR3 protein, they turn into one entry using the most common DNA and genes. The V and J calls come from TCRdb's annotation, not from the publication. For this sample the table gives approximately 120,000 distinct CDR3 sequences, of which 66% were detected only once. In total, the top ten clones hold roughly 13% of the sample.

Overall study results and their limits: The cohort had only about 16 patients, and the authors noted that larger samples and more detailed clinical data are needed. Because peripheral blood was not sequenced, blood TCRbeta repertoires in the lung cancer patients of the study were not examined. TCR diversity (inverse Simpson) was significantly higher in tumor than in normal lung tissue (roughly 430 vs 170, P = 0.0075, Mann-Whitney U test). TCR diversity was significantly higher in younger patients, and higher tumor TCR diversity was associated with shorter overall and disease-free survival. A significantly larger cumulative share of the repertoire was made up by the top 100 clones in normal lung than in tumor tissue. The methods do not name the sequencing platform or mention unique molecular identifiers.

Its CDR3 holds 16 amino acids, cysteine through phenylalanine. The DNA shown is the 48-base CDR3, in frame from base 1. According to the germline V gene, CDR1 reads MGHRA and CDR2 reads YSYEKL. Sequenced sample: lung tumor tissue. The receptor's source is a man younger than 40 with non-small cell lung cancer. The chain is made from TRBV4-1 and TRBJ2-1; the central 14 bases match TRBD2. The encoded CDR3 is CVSSHVPGLAGVEQFF. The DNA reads TGCGTCAGCAGCCACGTCCCGGGACTAGCGGGAGTGGAGCAGTTCTTC.